Listed below are T cell receptor beta chains from one sample, sequenced in a study of blood T cells in healthy people across ages. MiXCR, applied by TCRdb to the 5' RACE reads, yields one record per CDR3 protein. Of more than 650,000 distinct CDR3 sequences listed, about a fifth were seen once; the top ten hold about 22%. Sequencing was carried out using blood. These receptors were obtained from a man between 65 and 79 years old in good health. CDR3s include the opening cysteine and the closing phenylalanine or tryptophan. Fields, in order: clone size, D gene, J gene, V gene, CDR3 protein, CDR3 DNA. D genes are given only for firm matches. Some rows mark clone size as missing; the rest say once, few, many or name a class of expanded clone.

clone size: few
D gene: .
J gene: TRBJ1-3
V gene: TRBV29-1
CDR3 protein: CSVALGGNTIYF
CDR3 DNA: TGCAGCGTAGCCCTGGGTGGAAACACCATATATTTT

clone size: few
D gene: .
J gene: TRBJ1-5
V gene: TRBV3-1
CDR3 protein: CASSQGGQSNQPQHF
CDR3 DNA: TGTGCCAGCAGCCAGGGAGGACAGAGCAATCAGCCCCAGCATTTT

clone size: many
D gene: TRBD1
J gene: TRBJ2-5
V gene: TRBV28
CDR3 protein: CASSSDRVTTSRETQYF
CDR3 DNA: TGTGCCAGCAGTTCCGACAGGGTGACCACTTCCCGAGAGACCCAGTACTTC

clone size: few
D gene: TRBD2
J gene: TRBJ2-1
V gene: TRBV4-2
CDR3 protein: CASSQDGPGPGRNEQFF
CDR3 DNA: TGTGCCAGCAGCCAAGATGGGCCGGGACCCGGGAGGAATGAGCAGTTCTTC

clone size: .
D gene: .
J gene: TRBJ2-7
V gene: TRBV6-5
CDR3 protein: CASSRTAGYYEQYF
CDR3 DNA: TGTGCCAGCAGCCGGACAGCGGGCTACTACGAGCAGTACTTC

clone size: .
D gene: .
J gene: TRBJ2-3
V gene: TRBV4-2
CDR3 protein: CASSRDEGTDTQYF
CDR3 DNA: TGTGCCAGCAGCCGAGATGAAGGGACAGATACGCAGTATTTT

clone size: few
D gene: .
J gene: TRBJ2-3
V gene: TRBV5-1
CDR3 protein: CASSSGVSGSTDTQYF
CDR3 DNA: TGCGCCAGCAGCAGTGGGGTATCGGGGAGCACAGATACGCAGTATTTT

clone size: .
D gene: TRBD1
J gene: TRBJ1-5
V gene: TRBV3-1
CDR3 protein: CASSHGTGAKYSNQPQHF
CDR3 DNA: TGCGCCAGCAGCCATGGGACAGGGGCTAAGTATAGCAATCAGCCCCAGCATTTT

clone size: .
D gene: TRBD2
J gene: TRBJ2-2
V gene: TRBV7-9
CDR3 protein: CASSNPGTSGSRNTGELFF
CDR3 DNA: TGTGCCAGTAGCAACCCCGGGACTAGCGGGAGCAGGAACACCGGGGAGCTGTTTTTT

clone size: .
D gene: .
J gene: TRBJ2-5
V gene: TRBV11-2
CDR3 protein: CASSSRTRRRETQYF
CDR3 DNA: TGTGCCAGCAGCTCCCGCACGCGTCGGCGAGAGACCCAGTACTTC

clone size: .
D gene: .
J gene: TRBJ2-3
V gene: TRBV20-1
CDR3 protein: CSAPTSTAWDTQYF
CDR3 DNA: TGCAGTGCTCCGACATCTACGGCGTGGGATACGCAGTATTTT

clone size: .
D gene: .
J gene: TRBJ2-7
V gene: TRBV6-6
CDR3 protein: CASSLGASGEQYF
CDR3 DNA: TGTGCCAGCAGTCTGGGTGCGAGCGGGGAGCAGTACTTC

clone size: .
D gene: .
J gene: TRBJ1-2
V gene: TRBV4-2
CDR3 protein: CASSQDKGGLYGYTF
CDR3 DNA: TGTGCCAGCAGCCAAGATAAAGGGGGACTCTATGGCTACACCTTC

clone size: few
D gene: TRBD1
J gene: TRBJ1-4
V gene: TRBV2
CDR3 protein: CASSDLDRGTNEKLFF
CDR3 DNA: TGTGCCAGCAGTGATCTGGACAGGGGGACTAATGAAAAACTGTTTTTT

clone size: .
D gene: .
J gene: TRBJ2-1
V gene: TRBV18
CDR3 protein: CASDSTYNEQFF
CDR3 DNA: TGTGCCAGCGACAGTACCTACAATGAGCAGTTCTTC

clone size: .
D gene: TRBD1
J gene: TRBJ2-3
V gene: TRBV19
CDR3 protein: CASRTTGDRADTQYF
CDR3 DNA: TGTGCCAGTAGGACGACAGGGGACAGAGCAGATACGCAGTATTTT

clone size: few
D gene: TRBD1
J gene: TRBJ2-1
V gene: TRBV25-1
CDR3 protein: CASSEYPGQGGTRYF
CDR3 DNA: TGTGCCAGCAGTGAATACCCTGGACAGGGTGGGACCCGGTACTTC